This T cell receptor beta chain was sequenced during a study of T cell repertoires in cytomegalovirus infection. Study-wide results and caveats: The response measured ex vivo was dominated by TCR beta clonotypes (HLA-C-restricted and CMV-specific).

CDR1 is SGHVS, CDR2 FNYEAQ, per germline. The CDR3 totals 16 residues. After removal of 3 bases from V and 3 bases from J, the junction contained 8 bases not matched to a gene. TCRdb ran MiXCR on the reads and lists one entry per CDR3 protein. The table includes hundreds of thousands of distinct CDR3 sequences, roughly a third detected once. About this clonotype: Its cognate antigen is unknown. This likely comes from a read error, as the CDR3 has no conserved phenylalanine or tryptophan at its end.

The specimen sequenced was PBMCs. This rearrangement joins TRBV7-6 to TRBJ2-5, with TRBD2 matching over 9 bases. The TCR was taken from a human donor in good health (CMV status not recorded). Some clones in this sample may be carry-over from other donors' samples. Written as DNA, the CDR3 is TGTGCCAGCAGCTTCCCCTCGACTAGCGGTGAAGAGACCCAGTACTTA. Translated, it gives CASSFPSTSGEETQYL.